A selection of T cell receptor beta chains follows, all from one sample in a study of early T cells in non-severe SARS-CoV-2 infection. MiXCR was run by TCRdb on the 5' RACE reads, yielding one entry per CDR3 protein. This sample has under 65,000 distinct CDR3 sequences; roughly 13% occur once, and the top ten carry roughly 9.3%. The sample here was whole blood, taken at baseline. These receptors all come from an adult who was a healthcare worker with PCR-confirmed SARS-CoV-2 infection or an uninfected control (not recorded which). Both conserved end residues are part of each CDR3. Each record gives: D gene, clone size, J gene, V gene, CDR3 length, CDR3 DNA, CDR3 protein. D genes are given only for firm matches. Not all rows give a size; the values are once, few, many and, for expanded clones, a class.

>NA|few|TRBJ1-6|TRBV18|12
TGTGCCAGCTCACAGGACGGTCAAACCCTCCACTTT
CASSQDGQTLHF
>TRBD2|many|TRBJ2-3|TRBV7-2|19
TGTGCCAGCAGATCTACTGGACTAGCGGGGGAGGTGGCGACAGATACGCAGTATTTT
CASRSTGLAGEVATDTQYF
>TRBD2|NA|TRBJ2-5|TRBV19|16
TGTGCCAGTACCCAGGGAGGGAGGGAAATCCAAGAGACCCAGTACTTC
CASTQGGREIQETQYF
>NA|NA|TRBJ1-1|TRBV18|12
TGTGCCAGCTCACCAAACTGGAATGAAGCTTTCTTT
CASSPNWNEAFF
>TRBD2|few|TRBJ2-7|TRBV18|17
TGTGCCAGCTCACCCATCCGACCTAGCGGGAGCTCCTACGAGCAGTACTTC
CASSPIRPSGSSYEQYF
>NA|NA|TRBJ1-1|TRBV21-1|19
TGTGCCAGCAGCAACTCCCTGCGGCAGCAGAGCTCCATGAACACTGAAGCTTTCTTT
CASSNSLRQQSSMNTEAFF
>NA|few|TRBJ1-2|TRBV24-1|12
TGTGCCACCAGTGACCGAGGGTATGGCTACACCTTC
CATSDRGYGYTF
>NA|many|TRBJ2-1|TRBV7-9|17
TGTGCCAGCAGGTCGAGGGGGGCCTTTAGCTCCTACAATGAGCAGTTCTTC
CASRSRGAFSSYNEQFF
>NA|few|TRBJ1-1|TRBV5-1|13
TGCGCCAGCAGCCCGGGTGTAAACACTGAAGCTTTCTTT
CASSPGVNTEAFF
>NA|many|TRBJ2-2|TRBV7-6|11
TGTGCCAGCAGCCTAACCGGGGAGCTGTTTTTT
CASSLTGELFF
>TRBD1|many|TRBJ2-6|TRBV4-1|19
TGCGCCAGCAGCCAAACCCACAAGGGGGCGCTACCTGGGGCCAACGTCCTGACTTTC
CASSQTHKGALPGANVLTF
>NA|NA|TRBJ1-5|TRBV6-1|13
TGTGCCAGCAGTCCCATTAGCAATCAGCCCCAGCATTTT
CASSPISNQPQHF
>TRBD1|many|TRBJ2-1|TRBV24-1|16
TGTGCCACCAGTGATTTGGGACAGGGCGGCTACAATGAGCAGTTCTTC
CATSDLGQGGYNEQFF
>TRBD1|NA|TRBJ1-1|TRBV29-1|16
TGCAGCGTTGACGCTACAGGGGGCGCCGGGGGCACTGAAGCTTTCTTT
CSVDATGGAGGTEAFF
>NA|NA|TRBJ2-3|TRBV20-1|11
TGCAGTGCAGAACAGGGAGATACGCAGTATTTT
CSAEQGDTQYF
>NA|NA|TRBJ1-1|TRBV27|14
TGTGCCAGCAGTCGACGGACAGTGAACACTGAAGCTTTCTTT
CASSRRTVNTEAFF
>NA|NA|TRBJ2-3|TRBV2|13
TGTGCCAGCAGTGACAGGATCACAGATACGCAGTATTTT
CASSDRITDTQYF
>NA|few|TRBJ2-7|TRBV19|14
TGTGCCAGTAGTTTCGGTACGGTCGACTACGAGCAGTACTTC
CASSFGTVDYEQYF
>NA|NA|TRBJ1-1|TRBV11-2|14
TGTGCCAGCAGCCCGTTGGACAGTCACACTGAAGCTTTCTTT
CASSPLDSHTEAFF
>NA|few|TRBJ1-1|TRBV7-9|14
TGTGCCAGCAGCTTACAGGGAATGAACACTGAAGCTTTCTTT
CASSLQGMNTEAFF
>NA|few|TRBJ2-7|TRBV6-2/TRBV6-3|16
TGTGCCAGCAGTTACTCGAGTCGGGCACCAACCTACGAGCAGTACTTC
CASSYSSRAPTYEQYF
>NA|NA|TRBJ1-2|TRBV4-2|13
TGTGCCAGCAGCCAAGTTCAGGATAATGGCTACACCTTC
CASSQVQDNGYTF
>TRBD2|many|TRBJ2-1|TRBV30|16
TGTGCCTGGACCCGGACTAGCGGGAGTTGGGTCAATGAGCAGTTCTTC
CAWTRTSGSWVNEQFF
>TRBD2|few|TRBJ2-1|TRBV9|18
TGTGCCAGCAGCGTAGGGGGTCTAGCGGACGTCTCCTACAATGAGCAGTTCTTC
CASSVGGLADVSYNEQFF
>TRBD1|many|TRBJ2-7|TRBV7-9|15
TGTGCCAGCAGCTCCCGGGACAGTGCTTCCTACGAGCAGTACTTC
CASSSRDSASYEQYF
>NA|NA|TRBJ2-3|TRBV14|17
TGTGCCAGCAGCCAAGACCAGACGGGATTTAGGAGAGATACGCAGTATTTT
CASSQDQTGFRRDTQYF
>TRBD1|many|TRBJ1-6|TRBV12-3/TRBV12-4|14
TGTGCCAGCAGCCAACAGGGGGCGAACTCACCCCTCCACTTT
CASSQQGANSPLHF
>NA|few|TRBJ2-5|TRBV7-2|14
TGTGCCAGCAGCTTAGGTGGGGGCCAAGAGACCCAGTACTTC
CASSLGGGQETQYF
>TRBD1|few|TRBJ1-1|TRBV5-1|14
TGCGCCAGCAGGACGACAGGGGGCCAAACTGAAGCTTTCTTT
CASRTTGGQTEAFF
>NA|few|TRBJ2-5|TRBV2|11
TGTGCCAGCTGGAGAGAAGAGACCCAGTACTTC
CASWREETQYF
>NA|few|TRBJ2-3|TRBV10-3|17
TGTGCCATCAGTGAGTCTCGTTCGCTAGCAAGTACAGATACGCAGTATTTT
CAISESRSLASTDTQYF
>NA|NA|TRBJ2-5|TRBV11-1|13
TGTGCCAGCAGCTTCAGCGGAGCAGAGACCCAGTACTTC
CASSFSGAETQYF
>NA|few|TRBJ2-7|TRBV6-2/TRBV6-3|13
TGTGCCAGCAGTTACTCATACAGAAACGAGCAGTACTTC
CASSYSYRNEQYF